This is a list of T cell receptor beta chains from one sample in a study of response to subunit inactivated influenza vaccine. TCRdb analysed the RT-PCR reads with MiXCR anew, one entry per CDR3 protein. The sample gives 600,000 to 700,000 distinct CDR3 sequences, around 13% of which show up once; less than 8.5% is in the top ten. The sample here was PBMCs from blood, taken around two weeks before vaccination. Source of these receptors: a man between 45 and 60 years old who received an inactivated influenza vaccine. Both conserved end residues are part of each CDR3. Each record gives: V gene, clone size, J gene, D gene, CDR3 protein, CDR3 DNA. A D gene is named only where the DNA matches it firmly. Not every row has a clone size; where given, it reads once, few, many or a size class.

TRBV29-1,few,TRBJ2-2,-,CSADRQSSTGELFF,TGCAGCGCTGATAGGCAGTCGAGCACCGGGGAGCTGTTTTTT
TRBV12-3/TRBV12-4,-,TRBJ2-1,-,CASSTNRVANEQFF,TGTGCCAGCAGTACCAACAGGGTGGCGAATGAGCAGTTCTTC
TRBV6-2/TRBV6-3,few,TRBJ2-1,-,CASSVRTGSHGGEQFF,TGTGCCAGCAGTGTACGGACTGGATCCCACGGGGGTGAGCAGTTCTTC
TRBV6-1,-,TRBJ2-7,-,CASSANRGTPYYEQYF,TGTGCCAGCAGTGCAAATAGGGGGACTCCCTACTACGAGCAGTACTTC
TRBV20-1,-,TRBJ2-1,-,CSASLRWSGSHSYNEQFF,TGCAGTGCTAGCCTTCGATGGAGCGGGTCGCACTCCTACAATGAGCAGTTCTTC
TRBV11-2,few,TRBJ2-5,TRBD2,CASSLGAGEETQYF,TGTGCCAGCAGCTTAGGTGCGGGAGAAGAGACCCAGTACTTC
TRBV28,-,TRBJ1-6,-,CASSPDGNSPLHF,TGTGCCAGCAGTCCGGACGGCAATTCACCCCTCCACTTT
TRBV7-9,few,TRBJ2-1,-,CASSLEPDNEQFF,TGTGCCAGCAGCTTAGAGCCGGACAATGAGCAGTTCTTC
TRBV5-1,-,TRBJ1-1,TRBD1,CASSEGQGGGLVTEAFF,TGCGCCAGCAGCGAAGGACAGGGTGGGGGTTTGGTCACTGAAGCTTTCTTT
TRBV27,few,TRBJ1-5,-,CASSPSGLIQPQHF,TGTGCCAGCAGTCCGAGCGGACTGATCCAGCCCCAGCATTTT
TRBV4-3,many,TRBJ2-1,TRBD2,CASSQGAGGRRNEQFF,TGCGCCAGCAGCCAAGGGGCGGGAGGGCGTCGGAATGAGCAGTTCTTC
TRBV29-1,many,TRBJ2-1,TRBD2,CSDSGGSYNEQFF,TGCAGCGACAGCGGGGGCTCCTACAATGAGCAGTTCTTC
TRBV9,-,TRBJ2-2,TRBD2,CASSVFSGRVTGELFF,TGTGCCAGCAGCGTATTCAGCGGGAGGGTCACCGGGGAGCTGTTTTTT
TRBV20-1,-,TRBJ2-7,-,CSARDPRKTYEQYF,TGCAGTGCTAGAGATCCCCGGAAAACCTACGAGCAGTACTTC
TRBV6-6,many,TRBJ1-5,-,CASSQDVSQPQHF,TGTGCCAGCAGTCAGGACGTTTCTCAGCCCCAGCATTTT
TRBV6-2/TRBV6-3,few,TRBJ2-3,TRBD2,CASSYSMVAGGRGMVTDTQYF,TGTGCCAGCAGTTACTCGATGGTAGCGGGGGGGCGAGGAATGGTGACAGATACGCAGTATTTT
TRBV11-3,few,TRBJ2-1,-,CASSVTRGGGEQFF,TGTGCCAGCAGCGTAACTAGAGGGGGGGGTGAGCAGTTCTTC
TRBV20-1,few,TRBJ2-7,-,CSASHKGDYEQYF,TGCAGTGCTTCTCATAAGGGAGACTACGAGCAGTACTTC
TRBV4-2,-,TRBJ2-1,TRBD2,CASRELAVASGEQFF,TGTGCCAGCAGGGAACTAGCGGTCGCATCAGGTGAGCAGTTCTTC
TRBV19,few,TRBJ1-3,-,CASRRAISGNTIYF,TGTGCCAGTAGGCGGGCAATCTCTGGAAACACCATATATTTT
TRBV6-5,few,TRBJ2-5,-,CASSTQIGQTQYF,TGTGCCAGCAGCACCCAGATAGGGCAGACCCAGTACTTC
TRBV20-1,-,TRBJ2-3,TRBD1,CSAKAPGQGAPDTQYF,TGCAGTGCCAAAGCCCCGGGACAGGGGGCGCCGGATACGCAGTATTTT
TRBV12-3/TRBV12-4,-,TRBJ2-3,TRBD2,CASVLAGGPDTQYF,TGTGCCAGCGTACTAGCGGGAGGACCAGATACGCAGTATTTT
TRBV7-9,many,TRBJ2-7,-,CASSPRTVYEQYF,TGTGCCAGCAGCCCAAGGACCGTTTACGAGCAGTACTTC
TRBV5-1,many,TRBJ2-5,-,CASSLGSGSGQETQYF,TGCGCCAGCAGCTTGGGGAGCGGGTCCGGTCAAGAGACCCAGTACTTC
TRBV10-3,-,TRBJ2-1,TRBD2,CAISDPGGELYEQFF,TGTGCCATCAGCGATCCGGGGGGGGAACTTTATGAGCAGTTCTTC
TRBV5-1,few,TRBJ2-5,-,CASSGTGRIQETQYF,TGCGCCAGCAGCGGCACGGGACGGATCCAAGAGACCCAGTACTTC
TRBV5-4,few,TRBJ2-1,-,CASSSGPIRNEQFF,TGTGCCAGCAGCTCGGGACCGATCCGCAATGAGCAGTTCTTC
TRBV12-3/TRBV12-4,once,TRBJ2-7,-,CASSLLGGAVYEQYF,TGTGCCAGCAGTTTATTGGGGGGCGCGGTCTACGAGCAGTACTTC